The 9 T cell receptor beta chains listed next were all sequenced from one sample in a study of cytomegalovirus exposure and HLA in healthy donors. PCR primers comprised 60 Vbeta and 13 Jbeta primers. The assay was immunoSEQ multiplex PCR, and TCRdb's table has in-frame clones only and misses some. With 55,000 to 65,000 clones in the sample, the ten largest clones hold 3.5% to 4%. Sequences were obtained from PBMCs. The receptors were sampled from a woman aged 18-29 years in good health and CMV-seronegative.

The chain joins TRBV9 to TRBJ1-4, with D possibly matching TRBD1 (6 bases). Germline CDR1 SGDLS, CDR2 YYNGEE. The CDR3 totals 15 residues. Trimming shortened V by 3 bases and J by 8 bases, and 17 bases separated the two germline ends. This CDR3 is CASSEEGGGGEKLFF. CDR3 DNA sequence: TGTGCCAGCAGCGAGGAGGGGGGGGGCGGGGAAAAACTGTTTTTT.

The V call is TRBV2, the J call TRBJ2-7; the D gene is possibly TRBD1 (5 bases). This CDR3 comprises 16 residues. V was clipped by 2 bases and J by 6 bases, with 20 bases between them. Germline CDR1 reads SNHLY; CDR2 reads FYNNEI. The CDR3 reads CASSERQGLVLSEQYF. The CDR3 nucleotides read TGTGCCAGCAGTGAACGCCAGGGTCTCGTGTTGAGCGAGCAGTACTTC. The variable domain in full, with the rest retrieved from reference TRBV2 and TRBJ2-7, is EPEVTQTPSHQVTQMGQEVILRCVPISNHLYFYWYRQILGQKVEFLVSFYNNEISEKSEIFDDQFSVERPDGSNFTLKIRSTKLEDSAMYFCASSERQGLVLSEQYFGPGTRLTVT.

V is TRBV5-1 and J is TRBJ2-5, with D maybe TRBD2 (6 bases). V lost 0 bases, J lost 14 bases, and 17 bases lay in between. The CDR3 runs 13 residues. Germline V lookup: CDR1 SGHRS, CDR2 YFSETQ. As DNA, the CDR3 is TGCGCCAGCAGCTTGGATTCTAGTACTAGCCGCTACTTC. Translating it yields CASSLDSSTSRYF. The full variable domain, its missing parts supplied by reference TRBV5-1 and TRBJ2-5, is KAGVTQTPRYLIKTRGQQVTLSCSPISGHRSVSWYQQTPGQGLQFLFEYFSETQRNKGNFPGRFSGRQFSNSRSEMNVSTLELGDSALYLCASSLDSSTSRYFGPGTRLLVL.

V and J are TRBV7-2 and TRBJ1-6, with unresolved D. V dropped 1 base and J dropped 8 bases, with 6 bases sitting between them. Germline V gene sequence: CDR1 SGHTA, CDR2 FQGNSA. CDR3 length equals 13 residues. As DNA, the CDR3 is TGTGCCAGCAGCTTAGTGATAGATTCACCCCTCCACTTT. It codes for CASSLVIDSPLHF.

DNA of the CDR3: TGTGCCAGCAGCTTAGTGGGGGGGGTTGACACAGATACGCAGTATTTT. Protein product: CASSLVGGVDTDTQYF. This chain links TRBV13 with TRBJ2-3; the match to TRBD2 covers 7 bases. CDR1 PRHDT and CDR2 FYEKMQ come from the germline V gene (reference sequence). The CDR3 totals 16 residues. V dropped 1 base and J dropped 2; count of bases not matched to a gene: 6. The full variable domain, rest sourced from reference TRBV13 and TRBJ2-3, is AAGVIQSPRHLIKEKRETATLKCYPIPRHDTVYWYQQGPGQDPQFLISFYEKMQSDKGSIPDRFSAQQFSDYHSELNMSSLELGDSALYFCASSLVGGVDTDTQYFGPGTRLTVL.

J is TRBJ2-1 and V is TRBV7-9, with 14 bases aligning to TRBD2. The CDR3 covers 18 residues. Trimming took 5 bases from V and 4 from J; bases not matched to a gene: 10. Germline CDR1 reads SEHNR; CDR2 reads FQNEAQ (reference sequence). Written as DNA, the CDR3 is TGTGCCAGCAGCACCCGACTAGCGGGGGGGCCACAGTACAATGAGCAGTTCTTC. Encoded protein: CASSTRLAGGPQYNEQFF.

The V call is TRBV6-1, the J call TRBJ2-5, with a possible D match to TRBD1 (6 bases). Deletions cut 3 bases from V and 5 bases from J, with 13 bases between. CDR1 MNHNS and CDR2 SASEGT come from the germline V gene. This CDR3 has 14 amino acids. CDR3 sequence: CASSEVQGWETQYF. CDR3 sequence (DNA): TGTGCCAGCAGTGAGGTACAGGGCTGGGAGACCCAGTACTTC.

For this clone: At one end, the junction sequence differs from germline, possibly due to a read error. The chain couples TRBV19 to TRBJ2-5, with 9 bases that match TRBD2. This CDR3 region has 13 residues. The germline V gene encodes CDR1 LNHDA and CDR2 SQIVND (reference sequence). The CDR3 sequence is CASRLADGESQYF. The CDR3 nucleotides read TGTGCCAGTCGACTAGCGGACGGGGAGAGCCAGTACTTC.

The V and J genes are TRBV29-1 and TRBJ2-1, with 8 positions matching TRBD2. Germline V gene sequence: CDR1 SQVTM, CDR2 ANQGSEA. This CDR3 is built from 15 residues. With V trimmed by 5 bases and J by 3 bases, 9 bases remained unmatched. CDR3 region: CSVPGLAFLYNEQFF. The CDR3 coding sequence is TGCAGCGTTCCCGGACTAGCCTTCCTCTACAATGAGCAGTTCTTC.